Included here is one T cell receptor (beta chain) sequence, with context. The antigen remains undetermined. The data belong to a study of Ad26.COV2.S vaccination and SARS-CoV-2 variants. The wider study: It was the COV1001 Ad26.COV2.S trial arm that included the donor. By the intramuscular route, Ad26.COV2.S was given once, or twice 56 days apart.

Treatment specified: around 19 received Ad26.COV2.S at low or high dose, single or two shots; about 5 received placebo; per-sample allocation not given. Sample collection was performed on day 63 after the first vaccine or placebo injection. An Ad26 vector expressing Wuhan-strain SARS-CoV-2 spike constituted the vaccine. V lost 0 bases and J 3 bases, leaving 11 bases between the germline ends. Germline V CDR1 and CDR2: SEHNR, FQNEAQ (reference sequence). The CDR3 runs to 16 residues. The method was immunoSEQ multiplex PCR; TCRdb's version includes in-frame clones alone and lacks a portion of them. The sample lists 350,000 to 550,000 clones, 75% to 90% seen once, with approximately 2.5% in the top ten. Study results and limitations: Placebo recipients showed lower spike-specific TCR breadth than vaccinees.

The clonotype was recovered from a person between 18 and 65 years old who received the Ad26.COV2.S COVID-19 vaccine or a placebo. This rearrangement joins TRBV7-9 to TRBJ2-2, with D perhaps matching TRBD1 (6 bases). The source was peripheral blood, collected in a trial of Ad26.COV2.S vaccine versus placebo. The CDR3 protein is CASSLAPTGYTGELFF. CDR3 DNA sequence: TGTGCCAGCAGCTTAGCCCCAACAGGGTACACCGGGGAGCTGTTTTTT.